One and the same sample provided the 5 T cell receptor beta chains below, sequenced in a study of blood T cell repertoires in COVID-19. Assay used: immunoSEQ multiplex PCR; TCRdb lists only in-frame clones, some missing. The sample holds around 300,000 clones, 85% to 90% seen once. Material: peripheral blood. The source is a woman aged 50 to 60 with COVID-19, enrolled during active disease.

The J gene is TRBJ1-1, the V gene TRBV27; maybe TRBD1 (6 bases). Germline CDR1 is MNHEY and CDR2 is SMNVEV (reference sequence). The CDR3 has 17 residues. V dropped 1 base and J dropped 4 bases, with 19 bases sitting between them. Written as DNA, the CDR3 is TGTGCCAGCAGTTTATTGACGTTGGGGGGGCGAGGCACTGAAGCTTTCTTT. It is translated as CASSLLTLGGRGTEAFF.

V usage is TRBV5-1 and J usage is TRBJ2-5; possibly TRBD1 for D (6 bases). Germline lookup yields CDR1 SGHRS and CDR2 YFSETQ. Trimming removed 4 bases at V and 4 bases at J, with 17 bases between. The CDR3 is 15 amino acids. CDR3 protein: CASSRGYQGIETQYF. CDR3 DNA: TGCGCCAGCAGCCGAGGATATCAGGGGATAGAGACCCAGTACTTC.

This sequence joins TRBV4-1 and TRBJ2-5; TRBD1 matches 8 bases. The germline V gene has CDR1 MGHRA and CDR2 YSYEKL. The CDR3 has 15 residues. The junction had 4 bases not matched to a gene; V was cut back by 0 bases and J by 4 bases. The CDR3 reads CASSQEDREVETQYF. CDR3 DNA sequence: TGCGCCAGCAGCCAAGAGGACAGGGAGGTAGAGACCCAGTACTTC.

The chain carries TRBV6-1 and TRBJ1-2, with D possibly being TRBD1 (5 bases). The germline gives CDR1 MNHNS, CDR2 SASEGT. Trimming left V 2 bases short and J 1 base short, with 8 bases between. The CDR3 contains 14 residues. CDR3 DNA sequence: TGTGCCAGCAGTGAATGGGGGGATAACTATGGCTACACCTTC. Encoded protein: CASSEWGDNYGYTF.

The chain combines TRBV29-1 with TRBJ2-5, with D hard to call. The germline V gene encodes CDR1 SQVTM and CDR2 ANQGSEA. CDR3 length: 12 residues. Between the trimmed V and J ends, which lost 5 bases and 7 bases, there was a span of 14 bases. The CDR3 region is CSVQTVTGTQYF. The CDR3 DNA reads TGCAGCGTTCAAACGGTTACTGGGACCCAGTACTTC.